The 27 T cell receptor beta chains listed next were all sequenced from one sample in a study of early T cells in non-severe SARS-CoV-2 infection (dated by TCRdb to the early 2020s). Libraries were built with 5' RACE. These reads were obtained on a NextSeq 500. TCRdb reworked the public reads: Q25 trimming with fastp, MiXCR clone assembly, productive beta chains retained. Duplicate CDR3 protein sequences are folded into a single record with the most common DNA and genes. The sample yields around 66,000 distinct CDR3 sequences; 5.9% were counted once. Less than 3.5% of the sample rests with the top ten. The sample in question was whole blood, obtained at baseline. The source is an adult who was a healthcare worker with PCR-confirmed SARS-CoV-2 infection or an uninfected control (not recorded which).

V is TRBV2 and J is TRBJ2-3; D call uncertain. The CDR3 has 12 amino acids. The germline V gene has CDR1 SNHLY and CDR2 FYNNEI. Trimming took 8 bases from V and 6 from J, leaving 12 bases between them. This CDR3 reads CASQLGADTQYF. The CDR3 nucleotides read TGTGCCAGCCAACTTGGAGCGGATACGCAGTATTTT. Drawing the rest from reference TRBV2 and TRBJ2-3, the complete variable domain is EPEVTQTPSHQVTQMGQEVILRCVPISNHLYFYWYRQILGQKVEFLVSFYNNEISEKSEIFDDQFSVERPDGSNFTLKIRSTKLEDSAMYFCASQLGADTQYFGPGTRLTVL.

The chain joins TRBV7-2 to TRBJ2-3, with D perhaps matching TRBD2 (5 bases). The CDR3 covers 13 residues. Trimming removed 1 base at V and 6 bases at J, with 8 bases between. CDR1 and CDR2 from the germline V gene are SGHTA and FQGNSA. The CDR3 is CASSLGGRDTQYF. CDR3 DNA sequence: TGTGCCAGCAGCTTAGGAGGGCGTGATACGCAGTATTTT.

This clonotype has at least ten counts. The rearrangement links TRBV29-1 to TRBJ1-3, with D perhaps matching TRBD1 (5 bases). The CDR3 contains 16 residues. V lost 4 bases to trimming and J lost 0 bases, with 16 bases between them. The germline V gene encodes CDR1 SQVTM and CDR2 ANQGSEA. This CDR3 is CSVALSGTPSGNTIYF. CDR3 nucleotides: TGCAGCGTTGCACTATCCGGGACTCCCTCTGGAAACACCATATATTTT. Using reference TRBV29-1 and TRBJ1-3 for the parts outside the CDR3, the full variable domain is SAVISQKPSRDICQRGTSLTIQCQVDSQVTMMFWYRQQPGQSLTLIATANQGSEATYESGFVIDKFPISRPNLTFSTLTVSNMSPEDSSIYLCSVALSGTPSGNTIYFGEGSWLTVV.

This clonotype was recorded at least ten times. V and J are TRBV14 and TRBJ2-3; D gene ambiguous. This CDR3 has 11 amino acids. V was clipped by 3 bases and J by 9 bases, with 7 bases between them. Germline loops: CDR1 SGHDN, CDR2 FVKESK. CDR3 sequence reads: CASSQWYTQYF. The CDR3 DNA is TGTGCCAGCAGCCAGTGGTACACGCAGTATTTT.

Relative to its sample, this clonotype is medium-sized. The rearrangement uses TRBV15 and TRBJ2-3; D not resolved. Germline CDR1 and CDR2: LNHNV and YYDKDF (reference sequence). The CDR3 consists of 12 residues. V shed 6 bases and J shed 2 bases, with 6 bases lying between them. The CDR3 sequence is CATRTTTDTQYF. The DNA of the CDR3 is TGTGCCACCAGGACGACCACAGATACGCAGTATTTT.

This clonotype turned up a few times. The rearrangement links TRBV5-4 to TRBJ2-7; TRBD2 agrees at 10 bases. The CDR3 runs 17 residues. The germline V gene has CDR1 SGHNT and CDR2 YYREEE (reference sequence). Trimming cost V 1 base and J 3 bases; bases outside gene matches: 10. This CDR3 reads CASSLIGLADMNYEQYF. CDR3 DNA sequence: TGTGCCAGCAGCTTGATAGGACTAGCGGATATGAACTACGAGCAGTACTTC. The full variable domain, with the rest looked up from reference TRBV5-4 and TRBJ2-7, is ETGVTQSPTHLIKTRGQQVTLRCSSQSGHNTVSWYQQALGQGPQFIFQYYREEENGRGNFPPRFSGLQFPNYSSELNVNALELDDSALYLCASSLIGLADMNYEQYFGPGTRLTVT.

There are many counts of this clonotype. The V and J genes are TRBV29-1 and TRBJ2-7; D gene ambiguous. CDR1 SQVTM and CDR2 ANQGSEA come from the germline V gene. This CDR3 region has 14 residues. Trimming took off 0 bases at V and 5 bases at J, with 14 bases between the two ends. CDR3 in DNA: TGCAGCGTTGAAGACCCCAGGAGCGCAGACGAGCAGTACTTC. It encodes CSVEDPRSADEQYF.

This clonotype was counted many times. This sequence joins TRBV28 and TRBJ1-5; the match to TRBD1 covers 11 bases. Unmatched junction bases numbered 8, after V lost 7 bases and J lost 0 bases. The CDR3 has 17 residues. The germline CDR1 and CDR2 sequences are MDHEN and SYDVKM. This CDR3 is CASTWDRGKHSNQPQHF. CDR3 DNA: TGTGCCAGCACTTGGGACAGGGGGAAACATAGCAATCAGCCCCAGCATTTT. Drawing the rest from reference TRBV28 and TRBJ1-5, the complete variable domain is DVKVTQSSRYLVKRTGEKVFLECVQDMDHENMFWYRQDPGLGLRLIYFSYDVKMKEKGDIPEGYSVSREKKERFSLILESASTNQTSMYLCASTWDRGKHSNQPQHFGDGTRLSIL.

This clonotype was seen repeatedly, ten times or more. The rearrangement uses TRBV4-1 and TRBJ1-5; D is possibly TRBD1 (6 bases). The germline CDR1 and CDR2 sequences are MGHRA and YSYEKL. This CDR3 contains 15 residues. Trimming removed 4 bases from V and 7 bases from J, with 17 bases in between. CDR3 coding DNA: TGCGCCAGCAGCCTAGTCAAAGGAGGGGGACAGCCCCAGCATTTT. It is translated as CASSLVKGGGQPQHF.

This clonotype was counted ten times or more. This sequence joins TRBV12-2 and TRBJ2-5; TRBD1 was called by the table and not checked on the DNA. TRBV12-2 is an annotated pseudogene. The CDR3 has 17 amino acids. The CDR3 DNA is TGTGCAAGTCGCTTAGACCCCAACAGGGGGCTCCAAGAGACCCAGTACTTC. This sequence encodes CASRLDPNRGLQETQYF.

This clonotype was counted many times. The rearrangement links TRBV11-2 to TRBJ1-1, with a weak D call TRBD1 (5 bases). CDR3 length equals 15 residues. The germline CDR1 and CDR2 sequences are SGHAT and FQNNGV. Trimming stripped 5 bases from V and 0 bases from J, with 13 bases between. CDR3 in amino acids: CASSRGAELNTEAFF. CDR3 in DNA: TGTGCCAGCAGCCGTGGGGCAGAGTTGAACACTGAAGCTTTCTTT.

This clonotype was counted a few times. The chain employs TRBV30 and TRBJ2-2, with D perhaps matching TRBD2 (5 bases). The CDR3 runs 14 residues. The germline V gene encodes CDR1 GTSNPN and CDR2 SVGIG (reference sequence). Trimming took 1 base from V and 6 from J, leaving 12 bases between them. This CDR3 is CAWSEPGYAGELFF. CDR3 nucleotides: TGTGCCTGGAGTGAGCCGGGATATGCCGGGGAGCTGTTTTTT.

This chain uses TRBV7-2 with TRBJ2-3; the D is unclear. Germline V lookup: CDR1 SGHTA, CDR2 FQGNSA. The ends were cut back, 2 bases at V and 1 base at J, with 13 bases in the middle. The CDR3 runs 16 residues. DNA of the CDR3: TGTGCCAGCAGCTTATTTGGCGGATCGCGCACAGATACGCAGTATTTT. Translated: CASSLFGGSRTDTQYF.

This clonotype was seen ten or more times. The V gene is TRBV10-3, the J gene TRBJ1-1; TRBD1 agrees at 11 bases. CDR3 size: 18 residues. Trimming took 0 bases from V and 7 from J; bases not matched to a gene: 13. Germline CDR1 ENHRY, CDR2 SYGVKD. CDR3 sequence: CAISESIVLRTGGIEAFF. CDR3 DNA: TGTGCCATCAGTGAGTCGATAGTCCTTCGGACAGGGGGCATTGAAGCTTTCTTT.

The chain uses TRBV12-3 or TRBV12-4 and TRBJ1-5, with 10 bases aligning to TRBD1. The CDR3 totals 18 residues. Trimming at V came to 6 bases and at J to 2 bases, leaving 13 bases not matched to a gene. The CDR3 reads CASRDPGTGVWGNQPQHF. As DNA, the CDR3 is TGTGCCAGCAGAGACCCGGGGACAGGGGTTTGGGGCAATCAGCCCCAGCATTTT.

This clonotype has only a few counts. This chain links TRBV24-1 with TRBJ2-1; unclear D gene. The V gene's germline CDR1 is KGHDR and CDR2 SFDVKD. Trimming removed 5 bases at V and 0 bases at J, with 13 bases between. This CDR3 is 16 amino acids long. This chain's CDR3 is CATSVIATRSYNEQFF. CDR3 DNA: TGTGCCACCAGTGTTATAGCTACTCGCTCCTACAATGAGCAGTTCTTC.

This clonotype was observed many times. The rearrangement uses TRBV28 and TRBJ2-7, with no clear D. The CDR3 is 13 amino acids. Trimming removed 4 bases from V and 2 bases from J, with 9 bases in between. The germline CDR1 and CDR2 sequences are MDHEN and SYDVKM. CDR3 DNA sequence: TGTGCCAGCAGTTCGGTGTATGCCTACGAGCAGTACTTC. Its translation: CASSSVYAYEQYF. Full variable domain (rest looked up from reference TRBV28 and TRBJ2-7): DVKVTQSSRYLVKRTGEKVFLECVQDMDHENMFWYRQDPGLGLRLIYFSYDVKMKEKGDIPEGYSVSREKKERFSLILESASTNQTSMYLCASSSVYAYEQYFGPGTRLTVT.

The genes are TRBV7-8 and TRBJ1-2; 7 nucleotides line up with TRBD1. V dropped 1 base and J dropped 7; count of bases not matched to a gene: 6. The CDR3 contains 14 residues. Germline lookup yields CDR1 SGHVS and CDR2 FQNEAQ. The CDR3: CASSLERTGVGYTF. As DNA, the CDR3 is TGTGCCAGCAGCTTAGAGAGAACAGGGGTTGGCTACACCTTC.

The chain is built from TRBV3-1 and TRBJ1-5; TRBD1 agrees at 8 bases. The CDR3 runs 15 residues. V trimming: 1 base; J trimming: 2 bases; junction bases outside the gene matches: 1. Germline CDR1 reads LGHDT; CDR2 reads YNNKEL (reference sequence). The CDR3 nucleotides read TGTGCCAGCAGCCAAGCAGGGGGCGGCAATCAGCCCCAGCATTTT. Translated: CASSQAGGGNQPQHF. Full variable domain (rest looked up from reference TRBV3-1 and TRBJ1-5): DTAVSQTPKYLVTQMGNDKSIKCEQNLGHDTMYWYKQDSKKFLKIMFSYNNKELIINETVPNRFSPKSPDKAHLNLHINSLELGDSAVYFCASSQAGGGNQPQHFGDGTRLSIL.

The rearrangement joins TRBV20-1 to TRBJ1-5; 8 bases line up with TRBD1. This CDR3 comprises 14 residues. Germline CDR1 reads DFQATT; CDR2 reads SNEGSKA (reference sequence). Trimming removed 2 bases from V and 7 bases from J; junction bases left unmatched: 7. The CDR3 region has the DNA TGCAGTGCTAGAAAAAGACAGGGGACGCAGCCCCAGCATTTT. Encoded protein: CSARKRQGTQPQHF.

This clonotype occurred many times. The chain has TRBV4-3 and TRBJ1-3; D is ambiguous. The CDR3 contains 15 residues. V was pared by 4 bases and J by 2 bases, with 12 bases between. Germline V gene data show CDR1 as LGHNA and CDR2 as YSLEER. The CDR3: CASSRSPQTGNTIYF. CDR3 coding DNA: TGCGCCAGCAGCCGCTCGCCCCAAACTGGAAACACCATATATTTT.

In this sample, this clonotype is medium-sized. The V call is TRBV6-1, the J call TRBJ1-4; D unresolved. This CDR3 comprises 14 residues. Germline CDR1 is MNHNS and CDR2 is SASEGT. The V and J ends lost 7 bases and 7 bases respectively, with 16 bases between them. The CDR3 sequence: CASKVPGGGEKLFF. The CDR3, as DNA: TGTGCCAGCAAGGTACCAGGAGGCGGTGAAAAACTGTTTTTT.

The chain couples TRBV5-1 to TRBJ2-7, with D perhaps being TRBD1 or TRBD2 (5 bases each). CDR1 and CDR2 (germline): SGHRS, YFSETQ. The CDR3 loop spans 13 amino acids. The V end was cut by 8 bases, the J end by 0 bases, with 12 bases between. CDR3 loop: CASRDPISYEQYF. CDR3 DNA: TGCGCCAGTAGGGACCCAATCTCCTACGAGCAGTACTTC.

This clonotype was counted many times. The chain has TRBV20-1 and TRBJ1-2, with a weak D call TRBD1 (5 bases). Trimming pared 1 base from V and 4 bases from J, leaving 10 bases between. Looked up from germline, CDR1 is DFQATT and CDR2 is SNEGSKA (reference sequence). The CDR3 length is 13 residues. CDR3 DNA sequence: TGCAGTGCTAGAGGTCAGGGTCCCTATGGCTACACCTTC. Amino acid sequence: CSARGQGPYGYTF.

V gene TRBV5-1 combines with J gene TRBJ1-4; D may be TRBD1 (6 bases). V lost 4 bases and J lost 4, with 14 bases in between. In germline, CDR1 is SGHRS, CDR2 YFSETQ. The CDR3 has 15 residues. The chain's CDR3 is CASSGQSLNNEKLFF. The CDR3 DNA reads TGCGCCAGCAGCGGACAGAGCCTAAATAATGAAAAACTGTTTTTT. Drawing the rest from reference TRBV5-1 and TRBJ1-4, the complete variable domain is KAGVTQTPRYLIKTRGQQVTLSCSPISGHRSVSWYQQTPGQGLQFLFEYFSETQRNKGNFPGRFSGRQFSNSRSEMNVSTLELGDSALYLCASSGQSLNNEKLFFGSGTQLSVL.

This clonotype was found many times. The chain joins TRBV20-1 to TRBJ1-2; possibly TRBD1 for D (6 bases). The CDR3 is 12 residues long. V was trimmed by 4 bases and J by 6 bases, leaving 12 bases between them. From germline, CDR1 is DFQATT and CDR2 SNEGSKA (reference sequence). Here the CDR3 reads CSAIQGSDGYTF. As DNA, the CDR3 is TGCAGTGCTATACAGGGTTCGGATGGCTACACCTTC.

Many counts were recorded for this clonotype. The chain joins TRBV7-9 to TRBJ2-1; the match to TRBD2 covers 10 bases. Germline V gene sequence: CDR1 SEHNR, CDR2 FQNEAQ (reference sequence). The CDR3 contains 15 residues. The V and J ends lost 5 bases and 8 bases, in that order; junction bases with no gene match: 9. The CDR3 here is CASSAAGGPIDEQFF. For the CDR3, the DNA is TGTGCCAGCAGCGCAGCGGGAGGGCCGATTGATGAGCAGTTCTTC.